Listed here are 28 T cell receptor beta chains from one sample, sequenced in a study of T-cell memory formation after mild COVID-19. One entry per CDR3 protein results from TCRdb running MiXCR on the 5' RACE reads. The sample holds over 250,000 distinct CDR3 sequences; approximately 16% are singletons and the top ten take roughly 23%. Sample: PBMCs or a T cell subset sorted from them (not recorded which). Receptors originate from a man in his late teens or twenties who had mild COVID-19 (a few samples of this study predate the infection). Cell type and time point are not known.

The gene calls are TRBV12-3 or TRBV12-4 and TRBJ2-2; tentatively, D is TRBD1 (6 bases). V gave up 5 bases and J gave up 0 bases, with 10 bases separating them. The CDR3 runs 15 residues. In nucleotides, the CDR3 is TGTGCCAGCAGTCCCGGGACATCGAACACCGGGGAGCTGTTTTTT. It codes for CASSPGTSNTGELFF.

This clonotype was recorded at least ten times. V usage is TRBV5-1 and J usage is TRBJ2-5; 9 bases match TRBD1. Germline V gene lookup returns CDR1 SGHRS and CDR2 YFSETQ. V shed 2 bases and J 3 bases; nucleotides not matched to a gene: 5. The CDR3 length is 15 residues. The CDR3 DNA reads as TGCGCCAGCAGCTTAGGAGACAGGGGGGAAGAGACCCAGTACTTC. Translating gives CASSLGDRGEETQYF.

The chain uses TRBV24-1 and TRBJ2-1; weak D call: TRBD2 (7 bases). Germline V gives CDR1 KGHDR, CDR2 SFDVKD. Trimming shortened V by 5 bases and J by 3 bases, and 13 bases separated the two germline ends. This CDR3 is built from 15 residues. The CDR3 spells CATSGGGPHYNEQFF. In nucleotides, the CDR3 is TGTGCCACCAGTGGCGGGGGCCCCCACTACAATGAGCAGTTCTTC.

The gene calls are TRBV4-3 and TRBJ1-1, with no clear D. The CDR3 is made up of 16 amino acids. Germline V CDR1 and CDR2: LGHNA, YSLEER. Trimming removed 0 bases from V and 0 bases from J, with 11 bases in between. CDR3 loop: CASSQDPRPMNTEAFF. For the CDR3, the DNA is TGCGCCAGCAGCCAAGATCCCCGTCCAATGAACACTGAAGCTTTCTTT.

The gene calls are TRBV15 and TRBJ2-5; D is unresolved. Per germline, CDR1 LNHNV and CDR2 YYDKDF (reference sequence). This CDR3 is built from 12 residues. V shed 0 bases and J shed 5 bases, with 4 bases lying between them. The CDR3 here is CATSREEETQYF. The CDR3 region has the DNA TGTGCCACCAGCAGAGAGGAGGAGACCCAGTACTTC.

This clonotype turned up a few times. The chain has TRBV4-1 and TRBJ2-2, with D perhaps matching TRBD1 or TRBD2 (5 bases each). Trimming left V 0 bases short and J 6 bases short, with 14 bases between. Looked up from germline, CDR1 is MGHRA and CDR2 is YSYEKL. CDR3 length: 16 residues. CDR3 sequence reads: CASSQDGGMGSGELFF. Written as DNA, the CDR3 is TGCGCCAGCAGCCAAGATGGGGGTATGGGTTCCGGGGAGCTGTTTTTT.

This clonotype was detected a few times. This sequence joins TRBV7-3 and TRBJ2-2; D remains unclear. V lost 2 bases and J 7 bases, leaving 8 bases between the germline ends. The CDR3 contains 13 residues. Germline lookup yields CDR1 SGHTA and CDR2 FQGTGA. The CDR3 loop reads CASSLSSGGELFF. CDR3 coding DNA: TGTGCCAGCAGCTTATCCTCTGGCGGGGAGCTGTTTTTT.

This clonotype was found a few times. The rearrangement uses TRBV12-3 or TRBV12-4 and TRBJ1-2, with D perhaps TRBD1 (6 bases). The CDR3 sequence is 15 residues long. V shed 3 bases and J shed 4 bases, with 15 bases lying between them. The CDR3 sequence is CASSFYTAGAYGYTF. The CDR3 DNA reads TGTGCCAGCAGTTTCTACACTGCGGGGGCCTATGGCTACACCTTC.

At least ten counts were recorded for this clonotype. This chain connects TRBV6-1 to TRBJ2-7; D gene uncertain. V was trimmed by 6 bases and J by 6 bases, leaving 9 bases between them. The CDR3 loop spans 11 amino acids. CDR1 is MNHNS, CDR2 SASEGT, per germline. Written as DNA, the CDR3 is TGTGCCAGCAGCCCTCGGACCGAGCAGTACGTC. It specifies CASSPRTEQYV.

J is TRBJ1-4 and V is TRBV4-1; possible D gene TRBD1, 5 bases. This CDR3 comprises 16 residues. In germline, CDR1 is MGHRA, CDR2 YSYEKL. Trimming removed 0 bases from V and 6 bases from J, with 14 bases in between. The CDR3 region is CASSQDITGFDEKLFF. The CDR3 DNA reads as TGCGCCAGCAGCCAAGACATCACAGGCTTCGATGAAAAACTGTTTTTT.

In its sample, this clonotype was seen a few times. The CDR3 sequence is CASSLQTGDYYTF. The CDR3 nucleotides read TGCGCCAGCAGCCTCCAGACAGGGGACTACTACACCTTC. The chain carries TRBV4-3 and TRBJ1-2; TRBD1 matches at 8 bases. CDR1 and CDR2 (germline): LGHNA, YSLEER. V trimming: 4 bases; J trimming: 10 bases; junction bases outside the gene matches: 8. This CDR3 contains 13 residues.

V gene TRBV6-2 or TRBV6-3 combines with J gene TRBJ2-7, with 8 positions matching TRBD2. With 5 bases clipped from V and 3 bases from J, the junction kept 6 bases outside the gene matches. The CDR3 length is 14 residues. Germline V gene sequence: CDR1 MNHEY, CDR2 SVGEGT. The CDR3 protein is CASSNPGGVYEQYF. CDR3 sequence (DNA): TGTGCCAGCAGTAACCCCGGGGGGGTCTACGAGCAGTACTTC.

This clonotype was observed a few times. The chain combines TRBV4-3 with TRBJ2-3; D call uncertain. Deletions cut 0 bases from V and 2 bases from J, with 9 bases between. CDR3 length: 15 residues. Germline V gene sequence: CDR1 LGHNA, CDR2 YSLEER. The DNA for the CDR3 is TGCGCCAGCAGCCAAGATCTGAGATACACAGATACGCAGTATTTT. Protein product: CASSQDLRYTDTQYF.

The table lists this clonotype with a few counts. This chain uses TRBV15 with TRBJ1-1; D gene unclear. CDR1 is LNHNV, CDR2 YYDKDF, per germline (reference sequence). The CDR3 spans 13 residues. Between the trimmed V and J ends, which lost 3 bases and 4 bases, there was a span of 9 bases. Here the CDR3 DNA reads TGTGCCACCAGCAGGAAGGATGGCACTGAAGCTTTCTTT. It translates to CATSRKDGTEAFF.

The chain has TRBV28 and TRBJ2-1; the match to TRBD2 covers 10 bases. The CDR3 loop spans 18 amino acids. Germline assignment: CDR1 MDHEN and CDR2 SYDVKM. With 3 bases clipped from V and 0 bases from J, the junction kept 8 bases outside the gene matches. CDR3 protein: CASSFERGGRVSYNEQFF. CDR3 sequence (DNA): TGTGCCAGCAGTTTTGAGCGGGGGGGCCGAGTCTCCTACAATGAGCAGTTCTTC. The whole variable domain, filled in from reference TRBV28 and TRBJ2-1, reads DVKVTQSSRYLVKRTGEKVFLECVQDMDHENMFWYRQDPGLGLRLIYFSYDVKMKEKGDIPEGYSVSREKKERFSLILESASTNQTSMYLCASSFERGGRVSYNEQFFGPGTRLTVL.

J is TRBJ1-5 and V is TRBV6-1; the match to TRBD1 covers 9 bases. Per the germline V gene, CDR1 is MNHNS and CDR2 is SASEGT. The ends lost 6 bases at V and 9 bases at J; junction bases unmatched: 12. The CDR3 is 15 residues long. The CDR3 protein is CASSETPGQGPPQHF. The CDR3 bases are TGTGCCAGCAGCGAGACCCCGGGACAGGGTCCGCCCCAGCATTTT.

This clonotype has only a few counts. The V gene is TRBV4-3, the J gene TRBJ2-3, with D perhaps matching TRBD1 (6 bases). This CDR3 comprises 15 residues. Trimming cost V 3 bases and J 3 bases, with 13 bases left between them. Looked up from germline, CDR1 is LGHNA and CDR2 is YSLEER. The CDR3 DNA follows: TGCGCCAGCAGCCACCGGACAGCGAGGACAGATACGCAGTATTTT. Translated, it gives CASSHRTARTDTQYF.

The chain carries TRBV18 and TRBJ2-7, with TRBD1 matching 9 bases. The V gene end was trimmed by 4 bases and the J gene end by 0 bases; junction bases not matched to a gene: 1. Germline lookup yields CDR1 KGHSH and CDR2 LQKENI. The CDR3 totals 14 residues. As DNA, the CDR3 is TGTGCCAGCTCACGGGACAGGGCCTCCTACGAGCAGTACGTC. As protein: CASSRDRASYEQYV.

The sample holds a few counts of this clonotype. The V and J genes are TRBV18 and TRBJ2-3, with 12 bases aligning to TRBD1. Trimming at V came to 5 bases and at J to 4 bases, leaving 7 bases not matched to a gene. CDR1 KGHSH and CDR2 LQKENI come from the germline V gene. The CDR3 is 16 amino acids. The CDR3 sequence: CASSSTGTGGPDTQYF. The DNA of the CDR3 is TGTGCCAGCTCATCGACCGGGACAGGGGGCCCAGATACGCAGTATTTT.

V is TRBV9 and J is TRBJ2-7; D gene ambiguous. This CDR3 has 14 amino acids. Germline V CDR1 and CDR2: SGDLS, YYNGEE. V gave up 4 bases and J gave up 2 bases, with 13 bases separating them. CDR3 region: CASSPRTAPYEQYF. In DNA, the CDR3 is TGTGCCAGCAGCCCCCGGACGGCTCCCTACGAGCAGTACTTC.

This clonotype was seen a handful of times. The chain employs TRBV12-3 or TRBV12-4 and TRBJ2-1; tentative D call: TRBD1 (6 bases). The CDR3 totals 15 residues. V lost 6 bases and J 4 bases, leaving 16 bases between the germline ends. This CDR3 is CASRSIRGRYNEQFF. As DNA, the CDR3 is TGTGCCAGCAGGAGCATCAGGGGAAGGTACAATGAGCAGTTCTTC.

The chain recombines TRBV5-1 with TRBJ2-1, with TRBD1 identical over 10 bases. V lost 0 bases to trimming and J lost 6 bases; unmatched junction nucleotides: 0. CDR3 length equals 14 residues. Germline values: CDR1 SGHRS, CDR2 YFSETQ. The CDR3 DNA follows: TGCGCCAGCAGCTTGGGGGACAGGGGCAATGAGCAGTTCTTC. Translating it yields CASSLGDRGNEQFF.

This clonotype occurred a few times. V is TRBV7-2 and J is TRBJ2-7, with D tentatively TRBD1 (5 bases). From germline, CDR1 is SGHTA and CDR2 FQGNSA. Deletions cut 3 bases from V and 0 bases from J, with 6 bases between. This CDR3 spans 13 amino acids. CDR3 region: CASSLDISYEQYV. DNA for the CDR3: TGTGCCAGCAGCTTGGACATCTCCTACGAGCAGTACGTC.

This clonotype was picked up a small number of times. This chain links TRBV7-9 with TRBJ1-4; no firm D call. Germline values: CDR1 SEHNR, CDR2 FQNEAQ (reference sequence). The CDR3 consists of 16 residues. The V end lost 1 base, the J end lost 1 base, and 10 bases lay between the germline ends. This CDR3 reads CASSLVSAETNEKLFF. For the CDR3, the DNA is TGTGCCAGCAGCTTAGTTTCGGCGGAAACTAATGAAAAACTGTTTTTT.

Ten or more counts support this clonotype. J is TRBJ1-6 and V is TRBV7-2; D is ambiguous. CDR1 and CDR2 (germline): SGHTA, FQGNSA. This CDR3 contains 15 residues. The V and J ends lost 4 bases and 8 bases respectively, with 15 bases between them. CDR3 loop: CASSSLGPGDSPLHF. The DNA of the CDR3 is TGTGCCAGCAGCTCACTGGGTCCCGGAGATTCACCCCTCCACTTT.

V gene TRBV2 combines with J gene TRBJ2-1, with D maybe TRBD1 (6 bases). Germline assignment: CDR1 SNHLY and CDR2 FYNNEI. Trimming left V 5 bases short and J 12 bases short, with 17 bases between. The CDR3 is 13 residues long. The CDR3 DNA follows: TGTGCCAGCAGTTTCCGGACAGCCGGTGTGCAGTTCTTC. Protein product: CASSFRTAGVQFF.

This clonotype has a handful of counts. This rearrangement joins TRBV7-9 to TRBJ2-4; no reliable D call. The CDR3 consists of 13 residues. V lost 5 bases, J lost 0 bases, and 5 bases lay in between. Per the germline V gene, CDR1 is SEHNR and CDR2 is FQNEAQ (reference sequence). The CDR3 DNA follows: TGTGCCAGCAGCCACGTAGCCAAAAACATTCAGTACTTC. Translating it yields CASSHVAKNIQYF.

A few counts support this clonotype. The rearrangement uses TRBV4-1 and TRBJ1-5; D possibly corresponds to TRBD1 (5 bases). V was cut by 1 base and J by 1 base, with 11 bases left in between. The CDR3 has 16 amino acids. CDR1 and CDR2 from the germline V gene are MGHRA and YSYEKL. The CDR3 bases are TGCGCCAGCAGCCAAGGGCTTCGACAGAGCAATCAGCCCCAGCATTTT. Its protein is CASSQGLRQSNQPQHF.